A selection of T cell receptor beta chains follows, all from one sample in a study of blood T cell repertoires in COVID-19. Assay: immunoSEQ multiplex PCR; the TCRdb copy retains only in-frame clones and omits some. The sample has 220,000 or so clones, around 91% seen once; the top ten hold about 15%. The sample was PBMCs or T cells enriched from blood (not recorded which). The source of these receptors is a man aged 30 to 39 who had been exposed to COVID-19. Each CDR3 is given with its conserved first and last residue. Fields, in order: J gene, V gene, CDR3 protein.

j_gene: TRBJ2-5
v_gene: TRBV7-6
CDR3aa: CASSLGASGGETQYF

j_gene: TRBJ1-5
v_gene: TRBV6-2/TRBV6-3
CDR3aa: CASSRGYSNQPQHF

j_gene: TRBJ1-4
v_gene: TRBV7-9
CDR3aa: CASGKDFLF

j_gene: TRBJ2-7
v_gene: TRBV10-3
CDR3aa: CAISWDRESDEQYF

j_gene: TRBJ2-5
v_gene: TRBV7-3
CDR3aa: CASSPTGGSETQYF

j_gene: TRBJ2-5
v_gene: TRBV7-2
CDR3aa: CASSFHPGGETQYF

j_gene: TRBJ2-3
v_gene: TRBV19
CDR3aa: CATRDSPTDTQYF

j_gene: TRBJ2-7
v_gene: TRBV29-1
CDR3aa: CSVESQSYEQYF

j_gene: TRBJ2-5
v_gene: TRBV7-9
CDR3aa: CASSQSLDQETQYF

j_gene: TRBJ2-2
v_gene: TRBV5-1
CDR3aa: CASSLELGRSGELFF

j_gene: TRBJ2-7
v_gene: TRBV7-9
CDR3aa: CASSQDSRFWEQYF

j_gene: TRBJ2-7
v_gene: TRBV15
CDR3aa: CATSRVVAGVPLQYF

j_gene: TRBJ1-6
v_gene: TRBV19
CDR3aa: CASSMLRADNSPLHF

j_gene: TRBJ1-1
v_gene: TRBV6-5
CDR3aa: CASRILQGARTEAFF

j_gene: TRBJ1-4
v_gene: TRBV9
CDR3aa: CASSYGQNPSNEKLFF

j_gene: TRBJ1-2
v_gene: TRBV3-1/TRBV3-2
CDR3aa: CASSQGNRGGYTF

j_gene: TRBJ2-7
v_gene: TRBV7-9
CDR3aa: CASGQGDYEQYF

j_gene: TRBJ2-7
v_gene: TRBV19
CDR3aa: CASSIEASSYEQYF

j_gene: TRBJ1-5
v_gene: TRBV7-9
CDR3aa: CASSLQGSGLSNQPQHF

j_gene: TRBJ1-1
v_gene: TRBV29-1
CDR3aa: CSVPYGQAGAFF

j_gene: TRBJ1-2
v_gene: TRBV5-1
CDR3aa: CASSLVMRAGADNYGYTF

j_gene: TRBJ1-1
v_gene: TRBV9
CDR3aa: CASSDERARRHTEAFF

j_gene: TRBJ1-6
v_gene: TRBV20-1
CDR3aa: CSASFRDKYSPLHF

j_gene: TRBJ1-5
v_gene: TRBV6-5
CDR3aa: CATSRTAYSNQPQHF

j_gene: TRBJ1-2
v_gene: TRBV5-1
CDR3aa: CASSLEQAPNYGYTF

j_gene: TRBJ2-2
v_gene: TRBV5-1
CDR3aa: CASRRAGPSGELFF

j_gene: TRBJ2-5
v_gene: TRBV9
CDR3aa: CASSVAGGGAQETQYF

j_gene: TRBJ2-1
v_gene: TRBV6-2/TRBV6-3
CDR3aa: CASSRPEGEQFF

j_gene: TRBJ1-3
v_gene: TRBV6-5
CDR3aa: CASSPGFTGNTIYF

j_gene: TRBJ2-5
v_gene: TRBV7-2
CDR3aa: CASGKGRTQETQYF

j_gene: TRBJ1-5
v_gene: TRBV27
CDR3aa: CASRSGNQPQHF

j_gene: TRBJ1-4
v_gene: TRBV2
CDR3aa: CASSEGGGGNEKLFF

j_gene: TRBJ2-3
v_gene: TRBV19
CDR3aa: CASSQGASGGTDTQYF

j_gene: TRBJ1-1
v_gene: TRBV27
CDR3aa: CASSPRPTPTEAFF

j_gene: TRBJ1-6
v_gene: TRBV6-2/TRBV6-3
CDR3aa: CASSYATGSSPLHF

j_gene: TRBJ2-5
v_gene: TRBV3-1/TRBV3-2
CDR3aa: CACAGASETQYF

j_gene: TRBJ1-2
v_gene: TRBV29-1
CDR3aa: CSVEVKKTGLGGYTF

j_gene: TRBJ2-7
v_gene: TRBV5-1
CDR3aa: CASSLSGTSGAGQQYF

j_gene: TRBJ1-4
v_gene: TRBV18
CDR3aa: CASSPRDRDPTNEKLFF

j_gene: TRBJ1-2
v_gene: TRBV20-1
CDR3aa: CSASHSYGYTF

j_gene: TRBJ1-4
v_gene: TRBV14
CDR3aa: CASSQRGKLFF